These 10 T cell receptor beta chains were all obtained from the same sample, sequenced in a study of radiotherapy plus CTLA-4 blockade in lung cancer. Produced via immunoSEQ multiplex PCR; TCRdb's table is partial and in-frame only. The sample gives roughly 100,000 clones, 82% of which show up once; approximately 3.4% is in the top ten. The material was peripheral blood, obtained from a patient treated with radiotherapy plus ipilimumab. These receptors came from a human donor with non-small cell lung cancer who had a partial response to radiotherapy plus ipilimumab.

This rearrangement joins TRBV5-1 to TRBJ2-1; TRBD2 is a possible D gene (5 bases). This CDR3 has 13 amino acids. Germline values: CDR1 SGHRS, CDR2 YFSETQ. The V end lost 4 bases, the J end lost 9 bases, and 14 bases lay between the germline ends. The CDR3 DNA reads TGCGCCAGCAGCAGCATTGGTGAGGGTGAGCAGTTCTTC. Amino acid sequence: CASSSIGEGEQFF.

The chain carries TRBV5-1 and TRBJ1-3; the D is unclear. Germline loops: CDR1 SGHRS, CDR2 YFSETQ. This CDR3 is 13 amino acids long. The V end was cut by 4 bases, the J end by 1 base, with 6 bases between. This CDR3 reads CASSPGSGNTIYF. CDR3 in DNA: TGCGCCAGCAGCCCGGGATCTGGAAACACCATATATTTT.

The chain recombines TRBV9 with TRBJ2-1; 7 positions match TRBD2. V lost 4 bases and J lost 1; bases outside the gene matches: 5. The CDR3 contains 15 residues. CDR1 and CDR2 from the germline V gene are SGDLS and YYNGEE. Here the CDR3 reads CASSQLAVSYNEQFF. The CDR3 DNA is TGTGCCAGCAGCCAGCTAGCGGTATCCTACAATGAGCAGTTCTTC.

J is TRBJ2-7 and V is TRBV6-5; 7 bases are a match to TRBD1. Germline lookup yields CDR1 MNHEY and CDR2 SVGAGI. This CDR3 comprises 13 residues. V was pared by 11 bases and J by 3 bases, with 10 bases of the junction left unmatched. Written as DNA, the CDR3 is TGTGCCTCCTGGAAGGGGGCGGGCTACGAGCAGTACTTC. The encoded protein is CASWKGAGYEQYF.

The CDR3 bases are TGTGCCAGCAGCCTATTAACAGGGGACCCCAGCGAAAAACTGTTTTTT. It is translated as CASSLLTGDPSEKLFF. V gene TRBV5-6 combines with J gene TRBJ1-4; 7 bases agree with TRBD1. Germline assignment: CDR1 SGHDT and CDR2 YYEEEE. V lost 4 bases, J lost 8 bases, and 14 bases stayed unmatched. CDR3 length: 16 amino acids.

This clone is a singleton in its sample. This chain uses TRBV5-8 with TRBJ2-5; 9 nucleotides match TRBD2. This CDR3 contains 13 residues. Germline trimming cut 4 bases from V and 5 bases from J; bases unmatched to any gene: 3. CDR1 and CDR2 from the germline V gene are SGHTS and YDEGEE. The chain's CDR3 is CASSRTSVETQYF. CDR3 nucleotide sequence: TGTGCCAGCAGCCGGACTAGCGTGGAGACCCAGTACTTC.

This chain joins TRBV5-4 and TRBJ2-2; 8 bases line up with TRBD2. This CDR3 comprises 18 residues. Losses at the gene ends were 0 bases for V and 7 bases for J; bases not matched to a gene: 14. Germline V gene lookup returns CDR1 SGHNT and CDR2 YYREEE (reference sequence). CDR3 amino acids: CASSLALAGSGKNGELFF. In nucleotides, the CDR3 is TGTGCCAGCAGCTTGGCTCTAGCGGGTTCCGGAAAGAACGGGGAGCTGTTTTTT.

The chain recombines TRBV19 with TRBJ1-3; D not certain. V gave up 3 bases and J gave up 4 bases, with 10 bases separating them. CDR3 length: 14 amino acids. Germline V gives CDR1 LNHDA, CDR2 SQIVND (reference sequence). The chain's CDR3 is CASSMPEAGNTIYF. CDR3 bases: TGTGCCAGTAGTATGCCCGAGGCGGGAAACACCATATATTTT.

This chain connects TRBV6-1 to TRBJ2-1, with 9 bases matching TRBD1. From germline, CDR1 is MNHNS and CDR2 SASEGT. V gave up 6 bases and J gave up 9 bases; unmatched junction bases: 12. The CDR3 has 15 amino acids. The CDR3, as DNA: TGTGCCAGCAGGACCTCCGGGACAGGGTGGGGTGAGCAGTTCTTC. Translating it yields CASRTSGTGWGEQFF.

This clone was seen once. V gene TRBV28 combines with J gene TRBJ1-5; D unclear. Germline V gene data show CDR1 as MDHEN and CDR2 as SYDVKM. This CDR3 region has 15 residues. V was trimmed by 2 bases and J by 2 bases, leaving 10 bases between them. CDR3: CASSLVQSGNQPQHF. The CDR3 DNA reads as TGTGCCAGCAGTTTAGTCCAGAGCGGCAATCAGCCCCAGCATTTT.